These 26 T cell receptor beta chains were sequenced from one sample in a study of somatic mutations in cytotoxic T cells in rheumatoid arthritis. Repertoires were generated with immunoSEQ multiplex PCR, while TCRdb's copy carries only in-frame clones and drops some. The data show about 9,000 clones, 60% to 80% seen once. The sample was CD8+ T cells sorted from blood. These receptors were obtained from an adult with rheumatoid arthritis.

This sequence joins TRBV28 and TRBJ2-7, with a possible D match to TRBD2 (7 bases). The CDR3 covers 18 residues. V lost 1 base and J lost 1, with 20 bases in between. Germline assignment: CDR1 MDHEN and CDR2 SYDVKM. DNA of the CDR3: TGTGCCAGCAGTTTATCTGGGGGGGGCAGGAGATCTTCCTACGAGCAGTACGTC. Residues: CASSLSGGGRRSSYEQYV.

This chain links TRBV28 with TRBJ2-1; 9 bases match TRBD1. J gave up 7 bases and V 5 bases, and 6 bases lay outside the gene matches. Germline V gene lookup returns CDR1 MDHEN and CDR2 SYDVKM. The CDR3 runs 14 residues. CDR3 in amino acids: CASSPRTGANEQFF. In DNA form, the CDR3 reads TGTGCCAGCAGTCCTCGGACAGGGGCGAATGAGCAGTTCTTC.

The chain joins TRBV5-4 to TRBJ1-4; D perhaps matches TRBD1 (5 bases). Trimming cost V 3 bases and J 2 bases, with 14 bases left between them. The CDR3 loop spans 16 amino acids. Germline V gives CDR1 SGHNT, CDR2 YYREEE (reference sequence). DNA of the CDR3: TGTGCCAGCAGCTCGATGGGGGAAGCGACTAATGAAAAACTGTTTTTT. Its translation: CASSSMGEATNEKLFF.

The J gene is TRBJ1-3, the V gene TRBV28; 8 bases line up with TRBD1. The CDR3 loop spans 15 amino acids. Trimming took 5 bases from V and 3 from J; bases not matched to a gene: 6. The germline V gene has CDR1 MDHEN and CDR2 SYDVKM. The CDR3 bases are TGTGCCAGCAGTCAGACCGGGACAGGTGGAAACACCATATATTTT. This sequence encodes CASSQTGTGGNTIYF.

This rearrangement joins TRBV28 to TRBJ2-3; possible D gene TRBD2, 5 bases. CDR1 MDHEN and CDR2 SYDVKM come from the germline V gene. Trimming took off 6 bases at V and 4 bases at J, with 17 bases between the two ends. The CDR3 covers 15 residues. DNA for the CDR3: TGTGCCAGCAGCCTCTGGGCGGAGGCAGCAGATACGCAGTATTTT. As protein: CASSLWAEAADTQYF.

The chain links TRBV27 to TRBJ2-7; the D call may be TRBD1 or TRBD2 (6 bases each). Trimming cost V 4 bases and J 2 bases, with 15 bases left between them. Germline V gene lookup returns CDR1 MNHEY and CDR2 SMNVEV (reference sequence). The CDR3 has 15 residues. The CDR3 sequence is CASSSRGGIAYEQYF. The CDR3 bases are TGTGCCAGCAGTTCGCGAGGGGGGATTGCCTACGAGCAGTACTTC.

Only a few counts were recorded for this clone. V is TRBV6-5 and J is TRBJ1-2; 7 bases line up with TRBD1. The CDR3 runs 14 residues. Trimming took 5 bases from V and 6 from J; bases not matched to a gene: 9. Germline CDR1 and CDR2: MNHEY and SVGAGI. In DNA form, the CDR3 reads TGTGCCAGCAGTACCCAGGGGGGGGCCGATGGCTACACCTTC. It translates to CASSTQGGADGYTF.

The gene calls are TRBV7-2 and TRBJ2-5; TRBD2 is a possible D gene (6 bases). Germline CDR1 is SGHTA and CDR2 is FQGNSA. This CDR3 spans 17 amino acids. Trimming pared 5 bases from V and 4 bases from J, leaving 23 bases between. The CDR3 region has the DNA TGTGCCAGCAGCCCAAACCCGTGGGAGGCTCGGGGAGAGACCCAGTACTTC. Translating it yields CASSPNPWEARGETQYF.

This chain links TRBV19 with TRBJ2-7; D not certain. This CDR3 has 13 residues. Germline V gene data show CDR1 as LNHDA and CDR2 as SQIVND (reference sequence). Trimming stripped 5 bases from V and 1 base from J, with 9 bases between. Here the CDR3 DNA reads TGTGCCAGTAGTCTGACCCCTTCCTACGAGCAGTACTTC. It yields the protein CASSLTPSYEQYF.

V and J are TRBV19 and TRBJ2-1, with D perhaps matching TRBD1 (5 bases). Germline-derived CDR1 and CDR2 are LNHDA and SQIVND (reference sequence). The ends were cut back, 7 bases at V and 3 bases at J, with 16 bases in the middle. The CDR3 runs 15 residues. This chain's CDR3 is CASTLVGLVYNEQFF. In nucleotides, the CDR3 is TGTGCCAGTACCCTGGTGGGGCTAGTCTACAATGAGCAGTTCTTC.

There are a few counts of this clone. The chain combines TRBV19 with TRBJ1-2; D is ambiguous. Trimming pared 3 bases from V and 0 bases from J, leaving 5 bases between. Looked up from germline, CDR1 is LNHDA and CDR2 is SQIVND (reference sequence). CDR3 size: 13 residues. Written as DNA, the CDR3 is TGTGCCAGTAGTATGACGGCTAACTATGGCTACACCTTC. This gives the protein CASSMTANYGYTF. Supplemented by reference TRBV19 and TRBJ1-2, the full variable domain reads DGGITQSPKYLFRKEGQNVTLSCEQNLNHDAMYWYRQDPGQGLRLIYYSQIVNDFQKGDIAEGYSVSREKKESFPLTVTSAQKNPTAFYLCASSMTANYGYTFGSGTRLTVV.

V is TRBV5-6 and J is TRBJ1-5, with a tentative D call TRBD1 (5 bases). The CDR3 covers 15 residues. With 0 bases removed from V and 5 bases from J, the gap between germline ends came to 12 bases. In germline, CDR1 is SGHDT, CDR2 YYEEEE. The DNA of the CDR3 is TGTGCCAGCAGCTTGGCCGTTGGGGCGGATCAGCCCCAGCATTTT. This translates into CASSLAVGADQPQHF.

The table lists this clone with a few counts. J is TRBJ2-1 and V is TRBV7-9; 7 nucleotides match TRBD2. The V and J ends lost 3 bases and 5 bases, in that order; junction bases with no gene match: 7. Germline CDR1 reads SEHNR; CDR2 reads FQNEAQ (reference sequence). This CDR3 comprises 15 residues. The CDR3 region has the DNA TGTGCCAGCAGCTTTAGCCTAGCGGAAAACAATGAGCAGTTCTTC. Encoded protein: CASSFSLAENNEQFF.

In DNA form, the CDR3 reads TGTGCCAGCAGCTTAGGGGACCTAAGGGAAAAACTGTTTTTT. The encoded protein is CASSLGDLREKLFF. The gene calls are TRBV7-2 and TRBJ1-4; D may be TRBD1 (5 bases). CDR1 and CDR2 (germline): SGHTA, FQGNSA. This CDR3 has 14 amino acids. Trimming pared 1 base from V and 8 bases from J, leaving 11 bases between.

This chain uses TRBV25-1 with TRBJ2-1; the match to TRBD2 covers 10 bases. This CDR3 is 16 amino acids long. J lost 7 bases, V lost 3 bases, and 9 bases had no gene match. CDR1 MGHDK and CDR2 SYGVNS come from the germline V gene. CDR3: CASSDSAGGPVNEQFF. CDR3 in DNA: TGTGCCAGCAGTGATTCAGCGGGAGGGCCTGTAAATGAGCAGTTCTTC. The whole variable domain, filled in from reference TRBV25-1 and TRBJ2-1, reads EADIYQTPRYLVIGTGKKITLECSQTMGHDKMYWYQQDPGMELHLIHYSYGVNSTEKGDLSSESTVSRIRTEHFPLTLESARPSHTSQYLCASSDSAGGPVNEQFFGPGTRLTVL.

The rearrangement joins TRBV7-9 to TRBJ2-1; 7 bases are a match to TRBD2. This CDR3 region has 11 residues. Germline V gene data show CDR1 as SEHNR and CDR2 as FQNEAQ (reference sequence). V lost 5 bases and J lost 14; bases outside the gene matches: 6. CDR3 in amino acids: CASSDGLEEFF. CDR3 bases: TGTGCCAGCAGCGACGGACTAGAGGAGTTCTTC.

The chain uses TRBV4-2 and TRBJ2-4; D is uncertain. The CDR3 runs to 14 residues. In germline, CDR1 is LGHNA, CDR2 YNFKEQ. With 0 bases removed from V and 7 bases from J, the gap between germline ends came to 10 bases. The CDR3 nucleotides read TGTGCCAGCAGCCAAGACGATTCCCAGAACATTCAGTACTTC. Its translation: CASSQDDSQNIQYF.

The V and J genes are TRBV5-1 and TRBJ2-6, with D hard to call. The CDR3 spans 19 residues. CDR1 is SGHRS and CDR2 is YFSETQ in the germline V gene. V was pared by 1 base and J by 0 bases, with 17 bases between. CDR3 nucleotide sequence: TGCGCCAGCAGCTTGCCGTTCCCCGCGTCCCTCTCTGGGGCCAACGTCCTGACTTTC. It yields the protein CASSLPFPASLSGANVLTF.

The V call is TRBV7-9, the J call TRBJ1-2, with 9 bases that match TRBD1. V lost 4 bases and J lost 8; bases outside the gene matches: 8. This CDR3 contains 14 residues. Germline V CDR1 and CDR2: SEHNR, FQNEAQ (reference sequence). CDR3 sequence (DNA): TGTGCCAGCAGCTCGGGGACAGGGCGTAAGGGCTACACCTTC. Translating gives CASSSGTGRKGYTF.

The V gene is TRBV14, the J gene TRBJ1-2, with D hard to call. This CDR3 has 15 amino acids. From germline, CDR1 is SGHDN and CDR2 FVKESK. Trimming removed 5 bases at V and 0 bases at J, with 13 bases between. As DNA, the CDR3 is TGTGCCAGCAGCGCCAAGACCGGAGCTAACTATGGCTACACCTTC. This gives the protein CASSAKTGANYGYTF. The whole variable domain, filled in from reference TRBV14 and TRBJ1-2, reads EAGVTQFPSHSVIEKGQTVTLRCDPISGHDNLYWYRRVMGKEIKFLLHFVKESKQDESGMPNNRFLAERTGGTYSTLKVQPAELEDSGVYFCASSAKTGANYGYTFGSGTRLTVV.

The chain recombines TRBV7-8 with TRBJ2-7; no clear D. Trimming stripped 4 bases from V and 3 bases from J, with 10 bases between. Per the germline V gene, CDR1 is SGHVS and CDR2 is FQNEAQ. The CDR3 totals 13 residues. Written as DNA, the CDR3 is TGTGCCAGCAGCTCTCCGGAAAGCTACGAGCAGTACGTC. Protein: CASSSPESYEQYV.

The V and J genes are TRBV18 and TRBJ2-6, with D maybe TRBD2 (5 bases). This CDR3 spans 15 amino acids. The germline CDR1 and CDR2 sequences are KGHSH and LQKENI. Deletions cut 5 bases from V and 2 bases from J, with 10 bases between. The CDR3 region is CASSFAGPGANVLTF. CDR3 nucleotides: TGTGCCAGCTCATTCGCGGGCCCTGGGGCCAACGTCCTGACTTTC. Full variable domain (rest looked up from reference TRBV18 and TRBJ2-6): NAGVMQNPRHLVRRRGQEARLRCSPMKGHSHVYWYRQLPEEGLKFMVYLQKENIIDESGMPKERFSAEFPKEGPSILRIQQVVRGDSAAYFCASSFAGPGANVLTFGAGSRLTVL.

CDR3 nucleotides: TGTGCCAGCAGCTTGGTGACGGTACGAGAAGCTTTCTTT. Translation gives CASSLVTVREAFF. The chain recombines TRBV7-9 with TRBJ1-1, with no clear D. Trimming shortened V by 3 bases and J by 8 bases, and 13 bases separated the two germline ends. This CDR3 is built from 13 residues. The V gene's germline CDR1 is SEHNR and CDR2 FQNEAQ (reference sequence).

CDR3 amino acids: CASSLTWTGADEQYV. The CDR3 DNA reads TGTGCCAGCAGTTTAACATGGACAGGGGCGGACGAGCAGTACGTC. The gene calls are TRBV28 and TRBJ2-7, with 9 nucleotides matching TRBD1. Looked up from germline, CDR1 is MDHEN and CDR2 is SYDVKM. V gave up 2 bases and J gave up 5 bases; unmatched junction bases: 7. The CDR3 contains 15 residues.

The chain uses TRBV27 and TRBJ2-7, with TRBD1 as a possible D gene (5 bases). Trimming took 0 bases from V and 0 from J, leaving 12 bases between them. The CDR3 consists of 16 residues. Germline CDR1 reads MNHEY; CDR2 reads SMNVEV (reference sequence). The DNA for the CDR3 is TGTGCCAGCAGTTTATCGATCCCACAGGTCTCCTACGAGCAGTACTTC. It translates to CASSLSIPQVSYEQYF.

CDR3 bases: TGTGCCAGCTCACCACAGGGTAGTGAGCAGTACGTC. Translated, it gives CASSPQGSEQYV. The V call is TRBV18, the J call TRBJ2-7; D not resolved. This CDR3 comprises 12 residues. V was pared by 1 base and J by 7 bases, with 8 bases between. Germline V lookup: CDR1 KGHSH, CDR2 LQKENI.